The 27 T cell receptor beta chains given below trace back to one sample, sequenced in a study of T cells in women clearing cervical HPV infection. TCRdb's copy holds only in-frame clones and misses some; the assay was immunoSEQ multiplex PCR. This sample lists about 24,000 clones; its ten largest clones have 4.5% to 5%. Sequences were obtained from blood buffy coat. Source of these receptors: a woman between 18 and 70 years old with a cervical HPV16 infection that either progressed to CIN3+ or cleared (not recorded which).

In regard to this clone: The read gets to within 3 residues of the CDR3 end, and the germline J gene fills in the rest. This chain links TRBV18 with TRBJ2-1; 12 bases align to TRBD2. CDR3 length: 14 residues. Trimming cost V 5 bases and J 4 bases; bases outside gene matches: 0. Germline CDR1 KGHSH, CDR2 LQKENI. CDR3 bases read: TGTGCCAGCTCAACTAGCGGGGGGTACAATGAG. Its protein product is CASSTSGGYNE. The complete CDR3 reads CASSTSGGYNEQFF.

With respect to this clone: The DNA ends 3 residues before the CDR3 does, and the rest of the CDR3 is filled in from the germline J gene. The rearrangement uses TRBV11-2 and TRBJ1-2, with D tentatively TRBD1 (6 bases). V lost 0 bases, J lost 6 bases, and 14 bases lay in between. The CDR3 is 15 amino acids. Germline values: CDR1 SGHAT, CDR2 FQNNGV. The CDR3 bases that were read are TGTGCCAGCAGCTTAGATGCAACAGGGCATCATGGC. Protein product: CASSLDATGHHG. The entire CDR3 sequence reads CASSLDATGHHGYTF.

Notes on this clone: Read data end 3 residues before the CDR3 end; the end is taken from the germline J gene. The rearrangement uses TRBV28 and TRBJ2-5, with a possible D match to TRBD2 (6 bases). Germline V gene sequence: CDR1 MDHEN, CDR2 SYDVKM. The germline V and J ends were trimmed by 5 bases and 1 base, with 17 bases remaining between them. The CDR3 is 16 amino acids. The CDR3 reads CASSPRSSGPQETQYF. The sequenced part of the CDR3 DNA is TGTGCCAGCAGTCCTCGGAGTAGCGGCCCCCAAGAGACC.

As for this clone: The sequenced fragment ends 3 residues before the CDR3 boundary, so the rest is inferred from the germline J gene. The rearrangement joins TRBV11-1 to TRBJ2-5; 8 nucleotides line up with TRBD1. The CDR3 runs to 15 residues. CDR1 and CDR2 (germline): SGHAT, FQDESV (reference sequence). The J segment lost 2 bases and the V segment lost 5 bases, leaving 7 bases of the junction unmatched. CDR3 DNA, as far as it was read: TGTGCCAGCAGCGCCGGGACAGGAGCTCAAGAGACC. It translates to CASSAGTGAQET. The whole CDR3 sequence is CASSAGTGAQETQYF.

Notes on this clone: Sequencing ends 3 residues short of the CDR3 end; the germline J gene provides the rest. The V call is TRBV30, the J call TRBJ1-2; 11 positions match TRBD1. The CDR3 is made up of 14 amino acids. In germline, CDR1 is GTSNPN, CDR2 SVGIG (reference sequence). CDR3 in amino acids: CAWSTRGTGGGYTF. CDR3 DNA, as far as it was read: TGTGCCTGGAGCACAAGGGGGACAGGGGGAGGC.

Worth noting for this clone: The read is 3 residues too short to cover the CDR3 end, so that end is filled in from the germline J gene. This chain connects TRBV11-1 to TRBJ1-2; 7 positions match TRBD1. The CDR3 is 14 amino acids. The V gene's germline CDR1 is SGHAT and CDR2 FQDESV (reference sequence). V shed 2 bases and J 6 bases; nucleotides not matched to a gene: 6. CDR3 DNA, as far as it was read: TGTGCCAGCAGCTTAAGGACAGGAATGAATGGC. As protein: CASSLRTGMNG. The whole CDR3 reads CASSLRTGMNGYTF.

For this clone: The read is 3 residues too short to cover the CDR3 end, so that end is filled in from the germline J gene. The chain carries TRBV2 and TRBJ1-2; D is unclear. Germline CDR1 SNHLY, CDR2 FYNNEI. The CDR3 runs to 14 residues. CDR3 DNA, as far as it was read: TGTGCCAGCAGTGAACATCTGGCAGCGGAAGGC. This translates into CASSEHLAAEG. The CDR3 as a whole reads CASSEHLAAEGYTF.

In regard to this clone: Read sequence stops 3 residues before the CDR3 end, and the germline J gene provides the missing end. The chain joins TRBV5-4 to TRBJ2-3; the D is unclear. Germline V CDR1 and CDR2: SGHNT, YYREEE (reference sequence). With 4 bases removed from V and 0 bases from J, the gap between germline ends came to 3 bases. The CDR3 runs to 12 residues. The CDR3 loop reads CASSGSTDTQYF. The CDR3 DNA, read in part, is TGTGCCAGCAGCGGCAGCACAGATACG.

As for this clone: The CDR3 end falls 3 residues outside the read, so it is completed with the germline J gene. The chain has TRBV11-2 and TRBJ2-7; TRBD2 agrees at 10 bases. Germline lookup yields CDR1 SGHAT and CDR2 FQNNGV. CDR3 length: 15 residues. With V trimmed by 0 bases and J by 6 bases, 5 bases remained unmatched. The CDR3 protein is CASSLELAGTVEQYF. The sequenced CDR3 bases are TGTGCCAGCAGCTTAGAACTAGCGGGAACCGTCGAG. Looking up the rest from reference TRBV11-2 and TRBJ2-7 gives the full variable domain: EAGVAQSPRYKIIEKRQSVAFWCNPISGHATLYWYQQILGQGPKLLIQFQNNGVVDDSQLPKDRFSAERLKGVDSTLKIQPAKLEDSAVYLCASSLELAGTVEQYFGPGTRLTVT.

CDR3 region: CASSLEGGATEAFF. The part of the CDR3 DNA that was read is TGTGCCAGCAGCTTAGAAGGGGGGGCCACTGAA. V gene TRBV11-2 combines with J gene TRBJ1-1; TRBD1 is a possible D gene (6 bases). The read terminates 3 residues ahead of where the CDR3 ends, so the germline J gene completes it. This CDR3 has 14 amino acids. The V end was cut by 0 bases, the J end by 4 bases, with 9 bases between. The germline V gene has CDR1 SGHAT and CDR2 FQNNGV.

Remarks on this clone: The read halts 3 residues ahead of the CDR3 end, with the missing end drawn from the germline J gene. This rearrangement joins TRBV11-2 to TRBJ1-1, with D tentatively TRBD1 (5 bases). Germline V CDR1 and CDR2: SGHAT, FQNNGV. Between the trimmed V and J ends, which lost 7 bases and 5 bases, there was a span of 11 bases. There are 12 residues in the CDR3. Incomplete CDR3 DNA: TGTGCCAGCACCGCAGAGGGGACTGAA. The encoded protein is CASTAEGTE. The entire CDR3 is CASTAEGTEAFF.

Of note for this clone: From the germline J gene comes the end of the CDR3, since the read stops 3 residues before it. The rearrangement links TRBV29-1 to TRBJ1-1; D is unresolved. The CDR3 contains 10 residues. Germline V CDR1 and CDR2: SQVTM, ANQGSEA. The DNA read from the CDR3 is TGCAGCGTTGATGAGCCTGGA. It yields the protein CSVDEPG. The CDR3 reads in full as CSVDEPGAFF.

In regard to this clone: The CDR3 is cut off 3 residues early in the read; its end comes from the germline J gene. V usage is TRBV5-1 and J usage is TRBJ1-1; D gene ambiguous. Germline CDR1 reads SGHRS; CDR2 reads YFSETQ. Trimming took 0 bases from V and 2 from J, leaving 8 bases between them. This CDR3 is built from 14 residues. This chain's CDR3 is CASSLGQVNTEAFF. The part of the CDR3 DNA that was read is TGCGCCAGCAGCTTGGGGCAGGTAAACACTGAA. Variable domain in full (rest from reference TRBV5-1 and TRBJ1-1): KAGVTQTPRYLIKTRGQQVTLSCSPISGHRSVSWYQQTPGQGLQFLFEYFSETQRNKGNFPGRFSGRQFSNSRSEMNVSTLELGDSALYLCASSLGQVNTEAFFGQGTRLTVV.

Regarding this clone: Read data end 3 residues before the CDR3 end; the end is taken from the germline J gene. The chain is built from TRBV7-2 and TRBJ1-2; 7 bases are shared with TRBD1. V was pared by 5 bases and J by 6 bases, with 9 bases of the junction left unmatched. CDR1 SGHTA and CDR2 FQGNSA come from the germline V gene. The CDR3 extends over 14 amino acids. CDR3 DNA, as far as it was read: TGTGCCAGCAGCCTAGAAGGGACAGAAGATGGC. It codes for CASSLEGTEDG. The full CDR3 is CASSLEGTEDGYTF.

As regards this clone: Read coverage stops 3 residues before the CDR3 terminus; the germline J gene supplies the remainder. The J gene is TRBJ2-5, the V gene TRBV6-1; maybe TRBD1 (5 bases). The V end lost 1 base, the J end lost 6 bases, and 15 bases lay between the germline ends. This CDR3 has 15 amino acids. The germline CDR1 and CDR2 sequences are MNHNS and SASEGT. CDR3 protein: CASSEVEGAYQTQYF. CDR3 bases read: TGTGCCAGCAGTGAAGTAGAAGGGGCTTATCAGACC.

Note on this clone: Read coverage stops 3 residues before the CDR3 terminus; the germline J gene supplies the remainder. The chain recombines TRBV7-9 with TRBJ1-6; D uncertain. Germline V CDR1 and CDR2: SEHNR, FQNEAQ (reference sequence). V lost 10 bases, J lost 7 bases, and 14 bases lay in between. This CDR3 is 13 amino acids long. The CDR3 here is CATSWAGNSPLHF. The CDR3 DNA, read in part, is TGTGCCACCAGTTGGGCAGGAAATTCACCC.

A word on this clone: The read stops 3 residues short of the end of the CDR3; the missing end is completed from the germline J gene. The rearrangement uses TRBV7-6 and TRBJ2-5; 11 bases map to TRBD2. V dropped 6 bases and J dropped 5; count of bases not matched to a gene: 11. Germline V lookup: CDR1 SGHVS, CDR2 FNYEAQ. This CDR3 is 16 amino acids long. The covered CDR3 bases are TGTGCCAGCAGACCCACATCTCGACTAGCGGGGGAGACC. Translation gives CASRPTSRLAGET. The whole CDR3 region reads CASRPTSRLAGETQYF.

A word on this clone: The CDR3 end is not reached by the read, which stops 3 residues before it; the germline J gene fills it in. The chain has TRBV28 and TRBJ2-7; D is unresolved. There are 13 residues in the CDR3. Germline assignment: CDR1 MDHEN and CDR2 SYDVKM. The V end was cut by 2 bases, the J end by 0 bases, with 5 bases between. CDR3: CASSLQSSYEQYF. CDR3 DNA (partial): TGTGCCAGCAGTTTACAGAGCTCCTACGAG.

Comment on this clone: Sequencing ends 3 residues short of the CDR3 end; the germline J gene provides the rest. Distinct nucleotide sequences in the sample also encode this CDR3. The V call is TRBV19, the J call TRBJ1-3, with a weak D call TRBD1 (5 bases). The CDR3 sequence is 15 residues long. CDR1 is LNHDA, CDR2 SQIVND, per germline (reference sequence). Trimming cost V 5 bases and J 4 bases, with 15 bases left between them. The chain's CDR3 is CASSVRDFGGNTIYF. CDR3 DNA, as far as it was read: TGTGCCAGTAGTGTTCGGGACTTTGGAGGAAACACC.

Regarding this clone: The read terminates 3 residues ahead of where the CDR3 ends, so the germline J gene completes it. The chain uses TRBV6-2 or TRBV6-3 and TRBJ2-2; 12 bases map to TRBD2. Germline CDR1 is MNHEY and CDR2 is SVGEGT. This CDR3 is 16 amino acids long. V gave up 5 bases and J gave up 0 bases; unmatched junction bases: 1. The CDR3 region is CASSRLAGANTGELFF. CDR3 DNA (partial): TGTGCCAGCAGTCGACTAGCGGGGGCGAACACCGGGGAG.

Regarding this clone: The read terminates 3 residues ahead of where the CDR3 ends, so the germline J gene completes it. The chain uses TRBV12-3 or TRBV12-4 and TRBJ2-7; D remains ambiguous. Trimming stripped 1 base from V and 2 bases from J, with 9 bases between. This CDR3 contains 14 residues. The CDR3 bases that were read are TGTGCCAGCAGTTTAGGGGCCTCCACCTACGAG. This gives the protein CASSLGASTYE. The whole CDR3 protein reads CASSLGASTYEQYF.

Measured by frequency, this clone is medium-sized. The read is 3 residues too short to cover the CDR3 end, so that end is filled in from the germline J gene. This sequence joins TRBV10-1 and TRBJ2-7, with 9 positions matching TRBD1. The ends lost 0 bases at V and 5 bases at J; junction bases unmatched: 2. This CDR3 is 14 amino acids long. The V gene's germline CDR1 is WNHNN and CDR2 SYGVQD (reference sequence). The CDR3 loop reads CASSESGQGDEQYF. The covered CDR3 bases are TGCGCCAGCAGTGAGTCGGGACAGGGCGACGAG.

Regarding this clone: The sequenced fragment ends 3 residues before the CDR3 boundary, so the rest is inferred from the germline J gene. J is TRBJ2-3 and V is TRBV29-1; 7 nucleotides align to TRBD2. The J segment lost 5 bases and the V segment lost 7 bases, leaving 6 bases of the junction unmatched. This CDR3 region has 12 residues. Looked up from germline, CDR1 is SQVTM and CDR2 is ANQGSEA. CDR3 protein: CSASLAVDTQYF. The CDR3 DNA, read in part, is TGCAGCGCAAGCCTAGCGGTAGATACG.

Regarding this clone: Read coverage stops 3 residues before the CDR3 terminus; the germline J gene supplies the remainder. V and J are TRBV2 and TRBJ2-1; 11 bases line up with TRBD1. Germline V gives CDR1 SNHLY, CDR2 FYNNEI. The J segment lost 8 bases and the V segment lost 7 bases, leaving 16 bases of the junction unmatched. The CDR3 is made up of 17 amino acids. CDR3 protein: CASTPFPRDRGVDEQFF. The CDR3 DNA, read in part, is TGTGCCAGCACTCCCTTCCCCCGGGACAGGGGGGTCGATGAG.

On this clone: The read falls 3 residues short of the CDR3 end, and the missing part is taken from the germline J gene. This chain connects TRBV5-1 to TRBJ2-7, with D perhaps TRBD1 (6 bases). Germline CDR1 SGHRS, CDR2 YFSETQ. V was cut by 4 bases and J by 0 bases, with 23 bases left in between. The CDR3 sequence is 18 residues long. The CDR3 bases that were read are TGCGCCAGCAGCCCGATCCGTCCAACAGGGAGCATCTCCTACGAG. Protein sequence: CASSPIRPTGSISYE. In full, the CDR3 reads CASSPIRPTGSISYEQYF. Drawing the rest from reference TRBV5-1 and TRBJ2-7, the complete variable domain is KAGVTQTPRYLIKTRGQQVTLSCSPISGHRSVSWYQQTPGQGLQFLFEYFSETQRNKGNFPGRFSGRQFSNSRSEMNVSTLELGDSALYLCASSPIRPTGSISYEQYFGPGTRLTVT.

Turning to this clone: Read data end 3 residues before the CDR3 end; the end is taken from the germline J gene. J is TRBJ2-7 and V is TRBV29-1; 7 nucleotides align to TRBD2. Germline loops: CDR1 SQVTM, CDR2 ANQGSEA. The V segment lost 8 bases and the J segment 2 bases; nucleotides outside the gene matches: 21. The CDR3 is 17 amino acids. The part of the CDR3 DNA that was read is TGCAGCCACGCAGAGGCTAGCGGCCTCTTTGGCACCTACGAG. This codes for CSHAEASGLFGTYE. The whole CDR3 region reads CSHAEASGLFGTYEQYF.

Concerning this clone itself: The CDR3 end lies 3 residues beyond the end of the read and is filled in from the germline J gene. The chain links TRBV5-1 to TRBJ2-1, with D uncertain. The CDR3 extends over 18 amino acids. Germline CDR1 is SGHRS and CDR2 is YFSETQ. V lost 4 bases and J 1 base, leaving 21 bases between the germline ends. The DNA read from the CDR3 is TGCGCCAGCAGCCCTCAACCCCTATCGGGTCGGTCCTACAATGAG. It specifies CASSPQPLSGRSYNE. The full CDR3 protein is CASSPQPLSGRSYNEQFF.